The TCR beta chain described here comes from a study of T cell repertoires in aging, cancer and after chemotherapy. Whole-study context: The full dataset contained approximately 9.6 million TCR reads. Regarding the study as a whole: In cancer patients, declining TCR diversity with age involved lost richness and lost evenness.

In the case of this clonotype: Its antigen is unidentified.

Amplification of TCR beta used genomic DNA extracted from peripheral blood. A mixed TRB-A/B primer pool amplified rearranged TRB by multiplex touch-down PCR. TCRdb reprocessed the multiplex PCR reads with MiXCR, giving one entry per CDR3 protein. The data contain about 10,000 distinct CDR3 sequences, under 50% of them singletons. Germline V CDR1 and CDR2: KGHSH, LQKENI. V lost 6 bases and J lost 5; bases outside the gene matches: 6. The CDR3 contains 13 residues. The sequence was obtained from a human donor in good health. The V gene is TRBV18, the J gene TRBJ2-5, with 7 bases lining up with TRBD1. Sequencing was done on a sample of blood. The CDR3 sequence is CASSDRVAETQYF. Written as DNA, the CDR3 is TGTGCCAGCTCCGACAGGGTTGCGGAGACCCAGTACTTC.